This TCR beta chain emerged from a study of OX40 agonist ivuxolimab in advanced cancers. Overall study: The drug used for patients, ivuxolimab, was an agonistic anti-OX40 (CD134) antibody.

The CDR3 contains 15 residues. V was clipped by 6 bases and J by 0 bases, with 11 bases between them. Germline values: CDR1 SGHVS, CDR2 FNYEAQ. As concerns this clone: The antigen is unknown.

General study findings and limits: Normalized expansion of T-cell clones was also low for some nonresponders.

The data were produced by immunoSEQ multiplex PCR, yet TCRdb's version contains in-frame clones alone and is incomplete. Of approximately 100,000 clones in the sample, approximately 86% were seen once. If patients had autoimmune disease history or systemic immunosuppression, they were excluded. The origin of this receptor is an adult with an advanced solid tumor such as melanoma, head and neck, liver or kidney cancer. The specimen was CD4+ or CD8+ T cells sorted from blood, collected in a trial of the OX40 agonist ivuxolimab. V usage is TRBV7-6 and J usage is TRBJ2-2; TRBD1 is a possible D gene (5 bases). CDR3: CASSPTAANTGELFF. CDR3 DNA: TGTGCCAGCAGTCCGACAGCCGCGAACACCGGGGAGCTGTTTTTT.